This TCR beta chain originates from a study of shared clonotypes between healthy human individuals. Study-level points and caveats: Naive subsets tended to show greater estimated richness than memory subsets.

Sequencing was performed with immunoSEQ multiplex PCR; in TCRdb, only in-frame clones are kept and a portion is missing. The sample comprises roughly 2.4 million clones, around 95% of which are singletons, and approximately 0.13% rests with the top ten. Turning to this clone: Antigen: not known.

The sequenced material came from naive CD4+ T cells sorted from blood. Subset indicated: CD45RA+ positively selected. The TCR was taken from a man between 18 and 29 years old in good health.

CDR3 sequence (DNA): TGTGCCAGCACCCCCGGACAGGCTAACACTGAAGCTTTCTTT. It specifies CASTPGQANTEAFF. The gene calls are TRBV2 and TRBJ1-1, with 7 positions matching TRBD1. V was clipped by 7 bases and J by 2 bases; unmatched bases: 7. CDR1 and CDR2 from the germline V gene are SNHLY and FYNNEI. The CDR3 has 14 residues.